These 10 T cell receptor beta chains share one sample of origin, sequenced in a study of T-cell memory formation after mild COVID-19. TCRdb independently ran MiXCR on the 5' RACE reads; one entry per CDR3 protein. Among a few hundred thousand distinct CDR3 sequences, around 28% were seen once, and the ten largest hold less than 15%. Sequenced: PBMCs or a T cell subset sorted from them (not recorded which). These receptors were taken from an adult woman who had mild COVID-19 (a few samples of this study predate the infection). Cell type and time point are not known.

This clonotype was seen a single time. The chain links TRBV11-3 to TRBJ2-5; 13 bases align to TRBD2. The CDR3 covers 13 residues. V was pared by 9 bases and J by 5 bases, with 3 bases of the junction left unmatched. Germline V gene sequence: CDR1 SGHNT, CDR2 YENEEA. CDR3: CASGLAGEETQYF. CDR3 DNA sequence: TGTGCCAGTGGACTAGCGGGAGAGGAGACCCAGTACTTC.

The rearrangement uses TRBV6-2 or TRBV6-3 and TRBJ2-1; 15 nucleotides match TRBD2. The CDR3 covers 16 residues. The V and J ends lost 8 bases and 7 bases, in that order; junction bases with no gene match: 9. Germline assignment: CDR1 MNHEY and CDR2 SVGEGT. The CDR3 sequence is CASHATGTSGRNEQFF. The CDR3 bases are TGTGCCAGCCACGCTACCGGGACTAGCGGGAGGAATGAGCAGTTCTTC.

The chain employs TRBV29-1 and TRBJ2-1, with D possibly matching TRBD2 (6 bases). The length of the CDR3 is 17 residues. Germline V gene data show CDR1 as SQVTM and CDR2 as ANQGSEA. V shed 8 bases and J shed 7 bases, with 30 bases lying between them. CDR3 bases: TGCAGCCCAGCCAACCTAGGTGGGGGGTTGCGGAGGAATGAGCAGTTCTTC. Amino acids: CSPANLGGGLRRNEQFF.

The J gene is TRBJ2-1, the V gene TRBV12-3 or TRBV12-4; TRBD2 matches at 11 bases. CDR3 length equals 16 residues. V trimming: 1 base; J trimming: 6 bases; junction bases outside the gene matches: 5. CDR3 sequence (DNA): TGTGCCAGCAGTTTAGTGACTAGCGGGACTGGCAATGAGCAGTTCTTC. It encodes CASSLVTSGTGNEQFF.

The CDR3 bases are TGTGCCAGCAGTCCGCGGCAGGGTGGACGGGAAAAACTGTTTTTT. Amino acids: CASSPRQGGREKLFF. The chain combines TRBV12-3 or TRBV12-4 with TRBJ1-4; the D gene is possibly TRBD1 (5 bases). The V gene lost 5 bases and the J gene lost 8 bases, with 18 bases spanning the gap. The CDR3 runs to 15 residues.

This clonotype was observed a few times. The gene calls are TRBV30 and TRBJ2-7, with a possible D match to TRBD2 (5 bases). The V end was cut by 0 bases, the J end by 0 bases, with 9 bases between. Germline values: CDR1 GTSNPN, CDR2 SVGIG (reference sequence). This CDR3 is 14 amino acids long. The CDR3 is CAWSVLGSSYEQYF. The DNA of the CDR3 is TGTGCCTGGAGTGTACTAGGGAGCTCCTACGAGCAGTACTTC.

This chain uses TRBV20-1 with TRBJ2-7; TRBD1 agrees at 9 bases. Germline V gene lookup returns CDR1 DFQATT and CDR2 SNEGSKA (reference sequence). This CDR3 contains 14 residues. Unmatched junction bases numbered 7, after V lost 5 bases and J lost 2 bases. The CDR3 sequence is CSAWPGQGPYEQYF. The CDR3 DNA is TGCAGTGCTTGGCCGGGACAGGGACCCTACGAGCAGTACTTC.

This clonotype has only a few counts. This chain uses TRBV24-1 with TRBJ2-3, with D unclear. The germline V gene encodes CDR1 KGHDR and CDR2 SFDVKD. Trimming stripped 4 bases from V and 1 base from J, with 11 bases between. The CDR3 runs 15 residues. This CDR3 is CATSDSRQGTDTQYF. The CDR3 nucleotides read TGTGCCACCAGTGACAGTCGGCAGGGCACAGATACGCAGTATTTT.

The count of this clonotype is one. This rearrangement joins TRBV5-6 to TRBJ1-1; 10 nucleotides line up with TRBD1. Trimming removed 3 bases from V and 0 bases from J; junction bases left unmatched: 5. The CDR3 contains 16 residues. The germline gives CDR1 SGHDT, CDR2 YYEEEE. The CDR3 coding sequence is TGTGCCAGCAGCTGGGGGACAGGGGAGATGAACACTGAAGCTTTCTTT. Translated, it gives CASSWGTGEMNTEAFF.

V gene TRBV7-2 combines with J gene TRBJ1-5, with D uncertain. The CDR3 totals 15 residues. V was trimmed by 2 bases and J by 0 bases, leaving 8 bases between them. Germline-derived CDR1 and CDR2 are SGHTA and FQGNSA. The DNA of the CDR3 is TGTGCCAGCAGCTTACAGACTTATAGCAATCAGCCCCAGCATTTT. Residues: CASSLQTYSNQPQHF.